This TCR beta chain was captured in a study of T-cell reconstitution after alpha-beta-depleted transplantation in children. This clonotype was counted many times. A TCRbeta library incorporating unique molecular identifiers was prepared. In TCRdb, the PCR reads were re-called with MiXCR into one record per CDR3 protein. The sample has about 150,000 distinct CDR3 sequences; approximately 12% are singletons. The germline V gene has CDR1 SGHRS and CDR2 YFSETQ. The CDR3 totals 16 residues. V was pared by 3 bases and J by 2 bases, with 14 bases between. This sequence originates from a boy aged 2-9 years with acute myeloid leukemia, due to receive a stem cell transplant. This specimen was PBMCs, taken before TCRalphabeta/CD19-depleted stem cell transplant. The chain has TRBV5-1 and TRBJ2-2, with D possibly TRBD1 on 7 matching bases. For the CDR3, the DNA is TGCGCCAGCAGCTACGCGGGACAGTCTAACACCGGGGAGCTGTTTTTT. Its protein product is CASSYAGQSNTGELFF.